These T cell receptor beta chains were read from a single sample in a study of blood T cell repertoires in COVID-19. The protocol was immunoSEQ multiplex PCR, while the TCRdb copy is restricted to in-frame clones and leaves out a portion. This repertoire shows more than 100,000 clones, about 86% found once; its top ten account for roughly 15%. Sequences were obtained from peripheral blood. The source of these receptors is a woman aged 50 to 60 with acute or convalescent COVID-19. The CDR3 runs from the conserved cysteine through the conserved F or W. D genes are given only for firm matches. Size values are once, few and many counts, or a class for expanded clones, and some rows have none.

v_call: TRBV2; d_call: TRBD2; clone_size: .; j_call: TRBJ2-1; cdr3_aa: CASSESRGGNNEQFF; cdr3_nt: TGTGCCAGCAGTGAAAGCCGGGGGGGCAACAATGAGCAGTTCTTC
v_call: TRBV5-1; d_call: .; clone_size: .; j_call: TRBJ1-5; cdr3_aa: CASSLGQDQPQHF; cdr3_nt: TGCGCCAGCAGCTTGGGGCAGGATCAGCCCCAGCATTTT
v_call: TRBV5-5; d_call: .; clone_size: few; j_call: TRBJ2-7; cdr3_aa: CASSYSYEQYF; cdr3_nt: TGTGCCAGCAGTTACTCCTACGAGCAGTACTTC
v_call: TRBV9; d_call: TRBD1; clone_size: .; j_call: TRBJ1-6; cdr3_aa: CASSPFPWTGDSSPLHF; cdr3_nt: TGTGCCAGCAGCCCATTCCCGTGGACAGGGGATTCTTCACCCCTCCACTTT
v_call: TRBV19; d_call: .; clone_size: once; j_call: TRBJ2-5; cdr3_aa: CASSISGQETQYF; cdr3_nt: TGTGCCAGTAGTATCAGCGGCCAAGAGACCCAGTACTTC
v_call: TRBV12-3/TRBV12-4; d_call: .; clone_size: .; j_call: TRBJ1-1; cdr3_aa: CANVLGGTEAFF; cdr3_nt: TGTGCCAACGTCCTCGGGGGTACTGAAGCTTTCTTT
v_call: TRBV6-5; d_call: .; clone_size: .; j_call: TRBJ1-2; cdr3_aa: CASSPPNRAYGYTF; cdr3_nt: TGTGCCAGCAGCCCCCCTAACAGGGCCTATGGCTACACCTTC
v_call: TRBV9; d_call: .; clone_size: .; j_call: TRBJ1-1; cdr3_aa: CASSAQQGNTEAFF; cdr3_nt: TGTGCCAGCAGCGCCCAACAGGGGAACACTGAAGCTTTCTTT
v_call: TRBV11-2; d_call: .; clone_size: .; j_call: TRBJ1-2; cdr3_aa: CASSPTGNYGYTF; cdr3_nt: TGTGCCAGCAGCCCGACAGGCAACTATGGCTACACCTTC
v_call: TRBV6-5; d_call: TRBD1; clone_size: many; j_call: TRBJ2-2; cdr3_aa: CASRRTGVHTGELFF; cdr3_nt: TGTGCCAGCAGGCGGACAGGGGTCCACACCGGGGAGCTGTTTTTT
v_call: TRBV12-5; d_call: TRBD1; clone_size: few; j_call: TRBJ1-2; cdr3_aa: CASGLALGQGVGGYTF; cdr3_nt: TGTGCTAGTGGTTTGGCCCTTGGACAGGGAGTAGGTGGCTACACCTTC
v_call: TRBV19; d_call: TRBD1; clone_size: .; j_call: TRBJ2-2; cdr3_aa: CASSINGQGGFGELFF; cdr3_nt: TGTGCCAGTAGTATAAACGGACAGGGGGGGTTCGGGGAGCTGTTTTTT
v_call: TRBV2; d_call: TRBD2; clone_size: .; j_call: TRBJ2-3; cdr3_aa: CASSDFLSGVSTDTQYF; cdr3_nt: TGTGCCAGCAGCGATTTCCTCAGCGGGGTTAGCACAGATACGCAGTATTTT
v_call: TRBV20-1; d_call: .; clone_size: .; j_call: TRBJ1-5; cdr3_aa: CSASSAGPSNQPQHF; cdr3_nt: TGCAGTGCTAGTTCGGCAGGTCCTAGCAATCAGCCCCAGCATTTT
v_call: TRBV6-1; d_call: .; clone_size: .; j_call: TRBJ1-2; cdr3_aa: CASSDRGNGYTF; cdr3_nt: TGTGCCAGCAGTGACAGGGGTAATGGCTACACCTTC
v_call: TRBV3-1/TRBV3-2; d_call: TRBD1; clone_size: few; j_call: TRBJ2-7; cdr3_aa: CASSFAGGRDEQYF; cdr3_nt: TGTGCCAGCAGCTTCGCAGGGGGTAGGGACGAGCAGTACTTC
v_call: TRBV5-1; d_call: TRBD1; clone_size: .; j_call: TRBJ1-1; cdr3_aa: CASSRSGTANTEAFF; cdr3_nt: TGCGCCAGCAGCCGATCCGGGACAGCGAACACTGAAGCTTTCTTT
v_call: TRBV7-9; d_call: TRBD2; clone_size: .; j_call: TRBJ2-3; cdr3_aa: CASSLGFGGGATDTQYF; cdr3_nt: TGTGCCAGCAGCTTAGGTTTCGGCGGGGGGGCCACAGATACGCAGTATTTT
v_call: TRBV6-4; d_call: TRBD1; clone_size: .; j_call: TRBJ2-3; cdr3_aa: CASSDSDRVTDTQYF; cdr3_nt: TGTGCCAGCAGTGACTCTGACAGGGTAACAGATACGCAGTATTTT
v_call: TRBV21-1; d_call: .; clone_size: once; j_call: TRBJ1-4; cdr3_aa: CASSKVGQQRGGNEKLFF; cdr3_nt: TGTGCCAGCAGCAAAGTAGGGCAACAAAGGGGGGGTAATGAAAAACTGTTTTTT
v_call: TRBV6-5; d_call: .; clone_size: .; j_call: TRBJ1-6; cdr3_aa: CASIQGEGRGLHF; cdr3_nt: TGTGCCAGCATCCAAGGGGAGGGCAGGGGTCTCCACTTT
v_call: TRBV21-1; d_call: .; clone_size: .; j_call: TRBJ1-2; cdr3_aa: CASEGGLYGYTF; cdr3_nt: TGTGCCAGCGAGGGGGGGCTCTATGGCTACACCTTC
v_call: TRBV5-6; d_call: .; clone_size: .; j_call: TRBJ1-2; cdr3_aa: CASSRGTGGYGYTF; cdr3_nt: TGTGCCAGCAGTCGAGGGACCGGGGGCTATGGCTACACCTTC
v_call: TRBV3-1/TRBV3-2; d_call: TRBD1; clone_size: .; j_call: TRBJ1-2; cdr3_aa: CASSKSDRDYGYTF; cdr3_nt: TGTGCCAGCAGCAAGTCAGACAGGGACTATGGCTACACCTTC
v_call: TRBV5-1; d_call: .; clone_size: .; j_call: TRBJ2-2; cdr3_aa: CASSFEAASNTGELFF; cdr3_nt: TGCGCCAGCAGCTTCGAGGCCGCCTCGAACACCGGGGAGCTGTTTTTT
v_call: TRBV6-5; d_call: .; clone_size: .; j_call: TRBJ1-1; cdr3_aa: CASSYSGGLITEAFF; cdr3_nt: TGTGCCAGCAGTTACTCGGGGGGACTTATCACTGAAGCTTTCTTT
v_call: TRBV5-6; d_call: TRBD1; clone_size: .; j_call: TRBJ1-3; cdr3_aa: CASSFLSSRGPGNTIYF; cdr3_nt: TGTGCCAGCAGCTTCCTGTCGTCCAGGGGGCCTGGAAACACCATATATTTT
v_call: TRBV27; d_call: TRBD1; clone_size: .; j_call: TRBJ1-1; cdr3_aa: CASSLAGTGANTEAFF; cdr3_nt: TGTGCCAGCAGTTTAGCTGGGACAGGGGCGAACACTGAAGCTTTCTTT
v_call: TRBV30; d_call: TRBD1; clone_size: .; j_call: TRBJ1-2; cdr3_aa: CAWSGGQDYYGYTF; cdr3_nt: TGTGCCTGGAGTGGGGGACAGGACTACTATGGCTACACCTTC
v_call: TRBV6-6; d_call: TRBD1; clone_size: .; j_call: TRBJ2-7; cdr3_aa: CASSPRSRDRQAYEQYF; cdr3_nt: TGTGCCAGCAGTCCTCGATCCCGGGACAGGCAGGCCTACGAGCAGTACTTC
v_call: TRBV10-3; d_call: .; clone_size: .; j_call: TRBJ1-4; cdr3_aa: CAISESPGRGKLFF; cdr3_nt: TGTGCCATCAGTGAGTCGCCTGGGCGGGGAAAACTGTTTTTT